A single sample is the source of the 4 T cell receptor beta chains below, sequenced in a study of prognosis after radiotherapy for stage I lung cancer. Genomic DNA yielded TCR beta CDR3, amplified by two-round multiplex PCR. Used in first-round PCR were primers specific to each TRBV and TRBJ gene. MiXCR, applied by TCRdb to the multiplex PCR reads, yields one record per CDR3 protein. Of 25,000 to 35,000 distinct CDR3 sequences listed, over 40% are singletons. The sample in question was PBMCs, obtained before or after stereotactic body radiation therapy (not recorded which). These TCRs come from a donor at least 50 years old with non-small cell lung cancer.

This clonotype was seen many times. The genes are TRBV28 and TRBJ1-2; no clear D gene. This CDR3 contains 15 residues. Trimming cost V 6 bases and J 0 bases, with 14 bases left between them. Germline loops: CDR1 MDHEN, CDR2 SYDVKM. The CDR3 bases are TGTGCCAGCAGGACCGACGGAGAAACTAACTATGGCTACACCTTC. It is translated as CASRTDGETNYGYTF.

The table lists this clonotype with a few counts. The rearrangement links TRBV20-1 to TRBJ1-1; D is ambiguous. The CDR3 extends over 13 amino acids. Trimming took off 1 base at V and 1 base at J, with 7 bases between the two ends. CDR1 and CDR2 (germline): DFQATT, SNEGSKA (reference sequence). CDR3 residues: CSARGPENTEAFF. CDR3 sequence (DNA): TGCAGTGCTAGAGGCCCAGAGAACACTGAAGCTTTCTTT.

This clonotype was detected a few times. The chain has TRBV11-2 and TRBJ2-1, with TRBD2 matching 11 bases. Germline V gene data show CDR1 as SGHAT and CDR2 as FQNNGV. The CDR3 loop spans 15 amino acids. V lost 3 bases to trimming and J lost 7 bases; unmatched junction nucleotides: 5. The CDR3 DNA reads TGTGCCAGCAGCTTCTATAGCGGGAGGGGGAATGAGCAGTTCTTC. This sequence encodes CASSFYSGRGNEQFF.

This clonotype was observed at least ten times. The CDR3 coding sequence is TGTGCCAGCAGCTTAGTAGCGCGTCAAGAGACCCAGTACTTC. Its protein is CASSLVARQETQYF. The chain uses TRBV7-8 and TRBJ2-5; perhaps TRBD2 as D (5 bases). With 1 base removed from V and 2 bases from J, the gap between germline ends came to 8 bases. This CDR3 is built from 14 residues. Germline V lookup: CDR1 SGHVS, CDR2 FQNEAQ.